Listed below are T cell receptor beta chains from one sample, sequenced in a study of cytomegalovirus exposure and HLA in healthy donors. Method: immunoSEQ multiplex PCR; TCRdb's copy keeps in-frame clones and lacks some. This repertoire shows around 100,000 clones, roughly 85% found once; its top ten account for roughly 23%. Sequencing used PBMCs. The receptor source for this set is a young man in good health and CMV-seropositive. CDR3s include the opening cysteine and the closing phenylalanine or tryptophan. The order of the fields is clone size, V gene, D gene, J gene, CDR3 protein, CDR3 DNA. The D gene is left open where the match is weak. Not every row has a clone size; where given, it reads once, few, many or a size class.

-	TRBV27	TRBD1	TRBJ1-2	CASSLGRGTNYGYTF	TGTGCCAGCAGTTTAGGCAGGGGGACTAACTATGGCTACACCTTC
-	TRBV18	TRBD1	TRBJ2-1	CASSPFQGVGSYNEQFF	TGTGCCAGCTCACCTTTCCAGGGGGTTGGATCCTACAATGAGCAGTTCTTC
-	TRBV2	-	TRBJ2-2	CASHVSGVAGELFF	TGTGCCAGCCACGTTTCAGGGGTCGCCGGGGAGCTGTTTTTT
-	TRBV6-4	TRBD1	TRBJ2-2	CASSLRGQGTNTGELFF	TGTGCCAGCAGCCTAAGGGGACAGGGTACGAACACCGGGGAGCTGTTTTTT
-	TRBV30	TRBD1	TRBJ1-1	CAWVRDRIPNTEAFF	TGTGCCTGGGTCCGGGACAGGATTCCGAACACTGAAGCTTTCTTT
-	TRBV7-9	TRBD1	TRBJ2-7	CASSPGTGYHEQYF	TGTGCCAGCAGCCCCGGGACAGGGTACCACGAGCAGTACTTC
-	TRBV9	TRBD2	TRBJ2-2	CASSVAGRGEGELFF	TGTGCCAGCAGCGTGGCGGGACGGGGGGAGGGGGAGCTGTTTTTT
-	TRBV4-1	TRBD2	TRBJ2-2	CASSTHVAGTGELFF	TGCGCCAGCAGTACCCATGTAGCGGGGACCGGGGAGCTGTTTTTT
many	TRBV5-6	-	TRBJ1-2	CASRRQDNYGYTF	TGTGCCAGCAGGCGCCAAGATAACTATGGCTACACCTTC
-	TRBV18	TRBD1	TRBJ1-1	CASSPRTGTENTEAFF	TGTGCCAGCTCACCCCGGACCGGGACAGAGAACACTGAAGCTTTCTTT
-	TRBV27	TRBD1	TRBJ2-7	CASSWAGTAYEQYF	TGTGCCAGCAGTTGGGCCGGGACAGCCTACGAGCAGTACTTC
-	TRBV5-1	-	TRBJ1-1	CASSPDITKQLMNTEAFF	TGCGCCAGCAGCCCGGACATAACGAAACAATTGATGAACACTGAAGCTTTCTTT
-	TRBV18	-	TRBJ1-1	CASSAYEYRVVVEAFF	TGTGCCAGCTCAGCTTACGAGTACAGGGTGGTGGTTGAAGCTTTCTTT
-	TRBV29-1	TRBD2	TRBJ2-3	CSVRISGSTDTQYF	TGCAGCGTCCGTATTAGCGGGAGCACAGATACGCAGTATTTT
-	TRBV19	TRBD1	TRBJ2-2	CASRTGETTGELFF	TGTGCCAGTAGGACAGGGGAAACCACCGGGGAGCTGTTTTTT
-	TRBV28	TRBD1	TRBJ2-7	CASSLDQGAGEQYF	TGTGCCAGCAGTTTAGATCAGGGGGCCGGCGAGCAGTACTTC
-	TRBV4-1	-	TRBJ1-5	CASSLRQDQPQHF	TGCGCCAGCAGCCTCCGACAGGATCAGCCCCAGCATTTT
-	TRBV6-5	-	TRBJ1-2	CASTSFRNYGYTF	TGTGCCAGCACCTCGTTCAGGAACTATGGCTACACCTTC